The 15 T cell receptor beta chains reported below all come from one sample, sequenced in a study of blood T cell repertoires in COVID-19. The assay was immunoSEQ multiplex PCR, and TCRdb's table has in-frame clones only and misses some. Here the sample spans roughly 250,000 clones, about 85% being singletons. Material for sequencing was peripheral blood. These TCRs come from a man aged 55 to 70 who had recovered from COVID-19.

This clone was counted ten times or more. The CDR3 loop is CATHSGLYREQFF. The CDR3 DNA follows: TGTGCCACCCACTCTGGGCTATACAGGGAGCAGTTCTTC. V and J are TRBV24-1 and TRBJ2-1, with a weak D call TRBD1 (5 bases). Germline CDR1 is KGHDR and CDR2 is SFDVKD. The length of the CDR3 is 13 residues. V was shortened by 9 bases and J by 10 bases, with 18 bases between the two germline ends.

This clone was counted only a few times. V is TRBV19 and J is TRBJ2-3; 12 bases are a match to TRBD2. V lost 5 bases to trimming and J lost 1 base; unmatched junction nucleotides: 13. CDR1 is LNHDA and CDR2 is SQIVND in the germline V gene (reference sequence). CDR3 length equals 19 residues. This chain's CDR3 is CASSPSLLAGGPRTDTQYF. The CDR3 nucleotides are TGTGCCAGTAGTCCAAGTCTGCTAGCGGGGGGGCCCCGCACAGATACGCAGTATTTT.

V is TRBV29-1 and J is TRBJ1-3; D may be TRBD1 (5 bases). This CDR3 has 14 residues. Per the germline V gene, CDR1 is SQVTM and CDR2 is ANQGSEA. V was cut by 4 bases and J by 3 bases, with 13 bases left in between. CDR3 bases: TGCAGCGTTGGGGTTGGGGGGTATGGAAACACCATATATTTT. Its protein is CSVGVGGYGNTIYF.

CDR3 in amino acids: CASRESTGRNIQYF. The CDR3 DNA reads TGTGCCAGTCGGGAATCTACCGGGCGTAACATTCAGTACTTC. The chain carries TRBV19 and TRBJ2-4; D might be TRBD2 (5 bases). The CDR3 is made up of 14 amino acids. Trimming removed 8 bases from V and 7 bases from J, with 18 bases in between. CDR1 and CDR2 (germline): LNHDA, SQIVND (reference sequence).

CDR3: CASSHGQGAGNTIYF. For the CDR3, the DNA is TGTGCCAGCAGCCATGGACAGGGAGCTGGAAACACCATATATTTT. V is TRBV3-1 (or the pseudogene TRBV3-2) and J is TRBJ1-3; 8 bases fit TRBD1. The V and J ends lost 3 bases and 2 bases, in that order; junction bases with no gene match: 3. The CDR3 sequence is 15 residues long. Looked up from germline, CDR1 is LGHDT and CDR2 is YNNKEL (reference sequence).

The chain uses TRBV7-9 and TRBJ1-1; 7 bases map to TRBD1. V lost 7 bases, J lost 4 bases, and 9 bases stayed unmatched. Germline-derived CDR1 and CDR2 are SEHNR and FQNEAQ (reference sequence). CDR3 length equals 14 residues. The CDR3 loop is CASNPGTEFTEAFF. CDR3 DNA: TGTGCCAGCAACCCCGGGACAGAGTTCACTGAAGCTTTCTTT. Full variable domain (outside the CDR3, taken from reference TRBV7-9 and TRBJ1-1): DTGVSQNPRHKITKRGQNVTFRCDPISEHNRLYWYRQTLGQGPEFLTYFQNEAQLEKSRLLSDRFSAERPKGSFSTLEIQRTEQGDSAMYLCASNPGTEFTEAFFGQGTRLTVV.

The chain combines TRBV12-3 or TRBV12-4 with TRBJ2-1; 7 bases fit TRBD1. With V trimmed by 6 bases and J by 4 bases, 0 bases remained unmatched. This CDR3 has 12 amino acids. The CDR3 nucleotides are TGTGCCAGCAGGACAGGGTACAATGAGCAGTTCTTC. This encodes CASRTGYNEQFF.

This CDR3 is CAAQRTGVGEAFF. For the CDR3, the DNA is TGTGCTGCCCAACGGACAGGGGTCGGTGAAGCTTTCTTT. The rearrangement links TRBV2 to TRBJ1-1, with 9 bases aligning to TRBD1. Germline CDR1 is SNHLY and CDR2 is FYNNEI. This CDR3 contains 13 residues.

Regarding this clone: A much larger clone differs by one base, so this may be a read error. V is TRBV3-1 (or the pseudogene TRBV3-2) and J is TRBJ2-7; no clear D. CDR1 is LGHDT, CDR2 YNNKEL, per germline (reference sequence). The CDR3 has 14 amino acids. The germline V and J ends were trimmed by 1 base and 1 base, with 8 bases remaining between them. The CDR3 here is CASSQGALSYEQYF. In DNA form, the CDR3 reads TGTGCCAGCAGCCAAGGGGCTCTATCCTACGAGCAGTACTTC.

CDR3 bases: TGTGCCACCAGTGATGCTCCGGGACAGGTCGACAATGAGCAGTTCTTC. Protein sequence: CATSDAPGQVDNEQFF. This rearrangement joins TRBV24-1 to TRBJ2-1, with 8 nucleotides matching TRBD1. The CDR3 has 16 residues. The V gene end was trimmed by 3 bases and the J gene end by 5 bases; junction bases not matched to a gene: 8. The germline V gene has CDR1 KGHDR and CDR2 SFDVKD.

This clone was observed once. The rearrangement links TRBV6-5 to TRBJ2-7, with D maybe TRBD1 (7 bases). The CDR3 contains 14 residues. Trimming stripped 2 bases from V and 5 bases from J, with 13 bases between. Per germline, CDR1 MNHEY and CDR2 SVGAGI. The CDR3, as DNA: TGTGCCAGCAGTTACGGGTCAGGGGGGAACGAGCAGTACTTC. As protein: CASSYGSGGNEQYF.

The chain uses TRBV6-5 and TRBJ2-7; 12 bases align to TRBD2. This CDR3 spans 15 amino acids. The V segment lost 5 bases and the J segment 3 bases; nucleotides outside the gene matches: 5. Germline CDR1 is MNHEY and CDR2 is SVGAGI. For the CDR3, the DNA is TGTGCCAGCAGTCAGACTAGCGGGGGTCTCTACGAGCAGTACTTC. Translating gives CASSQTSGGLYEQYF.

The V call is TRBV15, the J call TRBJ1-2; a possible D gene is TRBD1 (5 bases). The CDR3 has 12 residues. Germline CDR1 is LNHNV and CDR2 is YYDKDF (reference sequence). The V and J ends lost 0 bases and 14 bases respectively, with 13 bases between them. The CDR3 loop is CATSRDKGPGTF. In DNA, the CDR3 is TGTGCCACCAGCAGAGATAAGGGGCCAGGGACCTTC.

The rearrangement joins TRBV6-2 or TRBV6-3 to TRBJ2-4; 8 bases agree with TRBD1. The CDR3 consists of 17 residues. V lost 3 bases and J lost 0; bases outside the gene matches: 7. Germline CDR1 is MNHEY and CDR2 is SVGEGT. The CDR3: CASSYGDRLQAKNIQYF. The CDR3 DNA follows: TGTGCCAGCAGTTATGGGGACAGGCTCCAAGCCAAAAACATTCAGTACTTC.

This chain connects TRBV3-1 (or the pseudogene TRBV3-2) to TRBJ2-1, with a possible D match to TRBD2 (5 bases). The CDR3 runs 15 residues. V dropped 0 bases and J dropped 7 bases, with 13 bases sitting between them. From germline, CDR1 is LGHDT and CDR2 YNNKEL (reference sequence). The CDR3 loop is CASSQDWRLRNEQFF. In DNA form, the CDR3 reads TGTGCCAGCAGCCAAGATTGGAGACTAAGGAATGAGCAGTTCTTC.